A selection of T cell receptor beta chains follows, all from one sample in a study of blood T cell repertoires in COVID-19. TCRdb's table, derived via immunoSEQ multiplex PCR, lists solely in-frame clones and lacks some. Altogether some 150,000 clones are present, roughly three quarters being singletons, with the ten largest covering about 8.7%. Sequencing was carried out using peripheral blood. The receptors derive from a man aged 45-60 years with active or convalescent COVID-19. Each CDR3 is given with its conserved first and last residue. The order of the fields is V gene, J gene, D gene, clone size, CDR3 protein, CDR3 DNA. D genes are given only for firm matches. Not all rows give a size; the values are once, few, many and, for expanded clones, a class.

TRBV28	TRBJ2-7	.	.	CASSINYEQYF	TGTGCCAGCAGTATAAACTACGAGCAGTACTTC
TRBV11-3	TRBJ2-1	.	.	CASSSQTTSSYNEQFF	TGTGCCAGCAGCTCTCAAACGACAAGCTCCTACAATGAGCAGTTCTTC
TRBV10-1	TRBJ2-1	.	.	CASSERRSHVNEQFF	TGCGCCAGCAGTGAGAGGCGGTCCCATGTCAATGAGCAGTTCTTC
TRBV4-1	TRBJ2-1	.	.	CASKQTVSSYNEQFF	TGCGCCAGCAAACAGACGGTGAGCTCCTACAATGAGCAGTTCTTC
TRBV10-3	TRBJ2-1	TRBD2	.	CAISVAGGLGNEQFF	TGTGCCATCAGTGTGGCGGGAGGGCTTGGAAATGAGCAGTTCTTC
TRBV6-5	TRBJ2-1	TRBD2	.	CASSRELAGINEQFF	TGTGCCAGTAGCAGGGAGCTAGCGGGAATTAATGAGCAGTTCTTC
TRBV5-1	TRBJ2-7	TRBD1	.	CASSLRETSGGESYEQYF	TGCGCCAGCAGCTTGCGGGAAACGTCAGGGGGCGAGTCCTACGAGCAGTACTTC
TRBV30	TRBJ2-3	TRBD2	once	CAWSRLAHTDTQYF	TGTGCCTGGAGTAGACTAGCCCACACAGATACGCAGTATTTT
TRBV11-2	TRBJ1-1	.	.	CASSLGGGLEAFF	TGTGCCAGCAGCTTAGGTGGAGGCCTTGAAGCTTTCTTT
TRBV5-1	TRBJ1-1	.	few	CASRMDSNTEAFF	TGCGCCAGCAGAATGGACAGCAACACTGAAGCTTTCTTT
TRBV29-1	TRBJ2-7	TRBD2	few	CSVELAGRDYEQYF	TGCAGCGTTGAACTGGCAGGGAGGGACTACGAGCAGTACTTC
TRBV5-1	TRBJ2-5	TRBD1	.	CASAQGAGETQYF	TGCGCCAGCGCCCAGGGGGCAGGCGAGACCCAGTACTTC
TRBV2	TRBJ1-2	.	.	CASTWDTLNYGYTF	TGTGCCAGCACTTGGGACACCCTTAACTATGGCTACACCTTC
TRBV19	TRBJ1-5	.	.	CASLGLERNQPQHF	TGTGCCAGCCTCGGCTTGGAGCGCAATCAGCCCCAGCATTTT
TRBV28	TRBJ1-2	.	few	CASSQKAGANYGYTF	TGTGCCAGCAGCCAAAAGGCGGGGGCTAACTATGGCTACACCTTC
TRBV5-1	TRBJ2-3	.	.	CASSYRESTDTQYF	TGCGCCAGCAGCTACAGGGAGAGCACAGATACGCAGTATTTT
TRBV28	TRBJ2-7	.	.	CASTRQNDYEQYF	TGTGCCAGCACCCGACAGAACGACTACGAGCAGTACTTC
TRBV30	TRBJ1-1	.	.	CAWSVGRAFEAFF	TGTGCCTGGAGTGTGGGGAGGGCCTTTGAAGCTTTCTTT
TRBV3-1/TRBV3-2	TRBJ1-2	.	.	CASTPGYNYGYTF	TGTGCCAGCACCCCAGGTTACAACTATGGCTACACCTTC
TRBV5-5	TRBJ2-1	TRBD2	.	CASSLKASGDSYNEQFF	TGTGCCAGCAGCTTGAAAGCTAGCGGGGATTCCTACAATGAGCAGTTCTTC
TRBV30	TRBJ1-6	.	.	CAWSGAGVNSPLHF	TGTGCCTGGAGTGGGGCAGGCGTCAATTCACCCCTCCACTTT
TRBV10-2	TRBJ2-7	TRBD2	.	CASRSAGGPAEQYF	TGCGCCAGCAGGTCAGCGGGAGGGCCGGCCGAGCAGTACTTC
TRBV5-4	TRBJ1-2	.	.	CASSLRGSGYGYTF	TGTGCCAGCAGCTTGAGAGGGAGTGGCTATGGCTACACCTTC
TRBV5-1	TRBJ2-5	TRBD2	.	CASSLFSGSPETQYF	TGCGCCAGCAGCTTGTTCAGCGGGAGTCCAGAGACCCAGTACTTC
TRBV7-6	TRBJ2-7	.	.	CASSLLGSSYEQYF	TGTGCCAGCAGCTTACTCGGGAGCTCGTACGAGCAGTACTTC
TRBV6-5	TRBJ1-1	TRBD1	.	CASTRGGQGSNEAFF	TGTGCCAGCACCCGAGGGGGACAGGGGTCTAATGAAGCTTTCTTT
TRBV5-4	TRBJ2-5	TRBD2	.	CASTGLPGETQYF	TGTGCCAGCACGGGACTACCCGGGGAGACCCAGTACTTC
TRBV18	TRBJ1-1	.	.	CASSPSPNYFMNTEAFF	TGTGCCAGCTCACCGAGTCCGAATTATTTTATGAACACTGAAGCTTTCTTT
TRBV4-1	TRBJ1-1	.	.	CASSQPSGGRTEAFF	TGCGCCAGCAGCCAACCATCGGGGGGGCGAACTGAAGCTTTCTTT
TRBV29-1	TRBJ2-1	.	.	CSLGRGHNEQFF	TGCAGCCTCGGCAGGGGCCACAATGAGCAGTTCTTC
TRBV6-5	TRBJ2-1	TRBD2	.	CASSYSPSGKQFF	TGTGCCAGCAGTTACTCGCCTAGCGGAAAGCAGTTCTTC
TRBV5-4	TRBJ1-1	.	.	CASSVRVSTEAFF	TGTGCCAGCAGCGTGAGGGTGTCCACTGAAGCTTTCTTT
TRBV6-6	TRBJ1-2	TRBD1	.	CASNTARQGNYGYTF	TGTGCCAGCAATACCGCCCGACAGGGAAACTATGGCTACACCTTC
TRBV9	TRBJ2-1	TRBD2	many	CASSALGTSGTYSYNEQFF	TGTGCCAGCAGCGCGTTGGGGACTAGCGGGACCTACTCCTACAATGAGCAGTTCTTC
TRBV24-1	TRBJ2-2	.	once	CATTTGPLGELFF	TGTGCCACCACAACAGGGCCTCTCGGGGAGCTGTTTTTT
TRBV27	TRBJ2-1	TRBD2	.	CASSLSAGGAYNEQFF	TGTGCCAGCAGTTTATCGGCGGGGGGGGCCTACAATGAGCAGTTCTTC
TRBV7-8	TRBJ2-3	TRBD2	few	CASSLRGSGPRTDTQYF	TGTGCCAGCAGCTTACGGGGTAGCGGGCCCCGCACAGATACGCAGTATTTT
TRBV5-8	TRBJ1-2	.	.	CASSSSGQPYGYTF	TGTGCCAGCAGCTCGTCCGGACAGCCCTATGGCTACACCTTC
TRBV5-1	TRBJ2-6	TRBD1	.	CASSLTLGQGGSGANVLTF	TGCGCCAGCAGTTTAACACTGGGACAGGGTGGCTCTGGGGCCAACGTCCTGACTTTC
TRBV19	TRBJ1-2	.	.	CASSQSGGVYGYTF	TGTGCCAGTAGTCAATCCGGAGGGGTCTATGGCTACACCTTC
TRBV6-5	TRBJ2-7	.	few	CASSYSTGVDEQYF	TGTGCCAGCAGTTACTCCACGGGGGTCGACGAGCAGTACTTC
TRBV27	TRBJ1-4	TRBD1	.	CASSSTSQGGREATNEKLFF	TGTGCCAGCAGTTCGACCAGCCAAGGGGGCAGGGAAGCAACTAATGAAAAACTGTTTTTT
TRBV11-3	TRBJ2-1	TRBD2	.	CASSELAGVYNEQFF	TGTGCCAGCAGTGAACTAGCGGGAGTCTACAATGAGCAGTTCTTC
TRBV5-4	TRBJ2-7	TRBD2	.	CASSLGAGLAAYEQYF	TGTGCCAGCAGCTTGGGCGCGGGACTAGCGGCCTACGAGCAGTACTTC
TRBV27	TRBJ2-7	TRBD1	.	CASSPRTGGYYEQYF	TGTGCCAGCAGCCCTAGGACAGGGGGGTACTACGAGCAGTACTTC
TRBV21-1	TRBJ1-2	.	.	CASFLYRGRSGDGYTF	TGTGCCAGCTTCCTTTACCGCGGAAGGAGCGGAGATGGCTACACCTTC
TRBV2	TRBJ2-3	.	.	CASSSWTGGVTDTQYF	TGTGCCAGCAGTTCGTGGACAGGAGGGGTCACAGATACGCAGTATTTT
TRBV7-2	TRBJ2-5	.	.	CASSSNSGPQETQYF	TGTGCCAGCAGCTCTAATAGCGGCCCCCAAGAGACCCAGTACTTC
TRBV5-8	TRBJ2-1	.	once	CASSLWQVYEQFF	TGTGCCAGCAGCTTGTGGCAGGTTTATGAGCAGTTCTTC
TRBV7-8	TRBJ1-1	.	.	CASSTQLGGSNTEAFF	TGTGCCAGCAGCACCCAATTGGGGGGGTCGAACACTGAAGCTTTCTTT
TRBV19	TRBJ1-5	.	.	CASRLDGGILPQHF	TGTGCCAGTCGCTTAGACGGGGGAATACTGCCCCAGCATTTT
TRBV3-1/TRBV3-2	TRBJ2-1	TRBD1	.	CASSQDQGAHNEQFF	TGTGCCAGCAGTCAAGATCAGGGGGCCCACAATGAGCAGTTCTTC
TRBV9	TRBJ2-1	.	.	CASSVGPSSYNEQFF	TGTGCCAGCAGCGTAGGGCCTAGCTCCTACAATGAGCAGTTCTTC
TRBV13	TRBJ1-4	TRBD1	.	CASSFTPGQGTEKLFF	TGTGCCAGCAGCTTTACCCCGGGACAGGGGACTGAAAAACTGTTTTTT
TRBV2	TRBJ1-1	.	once	CASRLTRYTEAFF	TGTGCCAGCAGGCTCACACGCTACACTGAAGCTTTCTTT
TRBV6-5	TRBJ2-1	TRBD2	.	CASSFGLAGYNEQFF	TGTGCCAGCAGTTTTGGACTAGCGGGCTACAATGAGCAGTTCTTC
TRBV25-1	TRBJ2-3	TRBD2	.	CASNQREGTADTQYF	TGTGCCAGCAACCAGCGGGAGGGCACAGCAGATACGCAGTATTTT
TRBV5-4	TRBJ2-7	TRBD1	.	CASSLGDREQYF	TGTGCCAGCAGCTTGGGGGACAGGGAGCAGTACTTC
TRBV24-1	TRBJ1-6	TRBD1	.	CATSDSRTGDNSPLHF	TGTGCCACCAGTGACTCACGGACAGGGGATAATTCACCCCTCCACTTT
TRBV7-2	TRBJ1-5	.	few	CASSAGGQGRYSNQPQHF	TGTGCCAGCAGCGCCGGCGGGCAAGGAAGATATAGCAATCAGCCCCAGCATTTT